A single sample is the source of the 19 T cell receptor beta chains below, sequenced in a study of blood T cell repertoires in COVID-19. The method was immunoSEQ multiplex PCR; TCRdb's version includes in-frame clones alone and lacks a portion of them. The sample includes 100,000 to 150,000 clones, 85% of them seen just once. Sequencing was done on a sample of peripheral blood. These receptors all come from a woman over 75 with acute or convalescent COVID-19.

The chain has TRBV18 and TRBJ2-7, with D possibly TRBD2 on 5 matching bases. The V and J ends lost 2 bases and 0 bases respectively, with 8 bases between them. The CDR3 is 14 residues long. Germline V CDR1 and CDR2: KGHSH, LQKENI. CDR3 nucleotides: TGTGCCAGCTCACCAGGGAGAGGCTCCTACGAGCAGTACTTC. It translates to CASSPGRGSYEQYF.

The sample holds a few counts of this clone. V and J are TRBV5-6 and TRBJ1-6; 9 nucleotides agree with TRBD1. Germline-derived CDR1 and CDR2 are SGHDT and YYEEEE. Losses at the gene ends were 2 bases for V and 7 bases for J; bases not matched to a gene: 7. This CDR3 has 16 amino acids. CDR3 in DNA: TGTGCCAGCAGCTTTGACCCCGGGACAGGGAATTCACCCCTCCACTTT. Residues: CASSFDPGTGNSPLHF.

The chain's CDR3 is CASSPPRSGNQPQHF. CDR3 DNA: TGTGCCAGCAGTCCCCCCCGTTCGGGGAACCAGCCCCAGCATTTT. The genes are TRBV6-6 and TRBJ1-5; D is ambiguous. This CDR3 spans 15 amino acids. Germline V gene sequence: CDR1 MNHNY, CDR2 SVGAGI (reference sequence). Trimming removed 5 bases at V and 7 bases at J, with 18 bases between.

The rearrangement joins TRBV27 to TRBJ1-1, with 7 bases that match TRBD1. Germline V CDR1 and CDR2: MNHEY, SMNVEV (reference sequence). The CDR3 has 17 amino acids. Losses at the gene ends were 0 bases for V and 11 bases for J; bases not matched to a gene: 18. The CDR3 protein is CASSLSLGITGVGAAFF. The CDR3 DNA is TGTGCCAGCAGTTTATCTTTAGGGATAACAGGGGTTGGGGCGGCTTTCTTT.

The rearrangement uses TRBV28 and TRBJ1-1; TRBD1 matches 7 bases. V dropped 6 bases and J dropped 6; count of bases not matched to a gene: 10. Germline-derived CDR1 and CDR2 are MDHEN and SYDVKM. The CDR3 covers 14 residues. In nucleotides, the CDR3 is TGTGCCAGCAGGCTCGTAGGGCAGGGGGCTGAAGCTTTCTTT. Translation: CASRLVGQGAEAFF.

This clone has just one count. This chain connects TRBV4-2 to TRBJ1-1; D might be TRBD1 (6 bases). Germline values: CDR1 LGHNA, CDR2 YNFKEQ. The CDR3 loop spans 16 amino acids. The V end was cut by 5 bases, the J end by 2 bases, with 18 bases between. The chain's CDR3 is CASSYQTGEFNTEAFF. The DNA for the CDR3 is TGTGCCAGCAGCTACCAGACAGGAGAATTTAACACTGAAGCTTTCTTT.

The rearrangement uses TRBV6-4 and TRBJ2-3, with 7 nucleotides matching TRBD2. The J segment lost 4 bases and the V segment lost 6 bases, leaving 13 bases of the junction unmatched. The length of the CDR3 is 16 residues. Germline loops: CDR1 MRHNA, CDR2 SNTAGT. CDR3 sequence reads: CASSPVGGLSSDTQYF. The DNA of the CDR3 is TGTGCCAGCAGCCCAGTGGGGGGACTATCATCAGATACGCAGTATTTT.

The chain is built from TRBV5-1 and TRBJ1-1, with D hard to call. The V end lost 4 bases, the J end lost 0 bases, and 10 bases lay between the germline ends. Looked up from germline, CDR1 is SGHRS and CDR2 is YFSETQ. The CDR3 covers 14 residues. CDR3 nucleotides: TGCGCCAGCAGCCCACAGACCGTGAACACTGAAGCTTTCTTT. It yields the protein CASSPQTVNTEAFF.

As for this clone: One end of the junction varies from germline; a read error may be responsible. The DNA for the CDR3 is TGCAGCGTAGAAGACAGTGATGTCTACACCTTC. Translated: CSVEDSDVYTF. The V gene is TRBV29-1, the J gene TRBJ1-2; tentatively, D is TRBD1 (5 bases). This CDR3 is built from 11 residues. Per germline, CDR1 SQVTM and CDR2 ANQGSEA.

CDR3 nucleotide sequence: TGTGCCAGCAGGAACAGGGGCATAATGAACACTGAAGCTTTCTTT. Its protein product is CASRNRGIMNTEAFF. The rearrangement joins TRBV5-4 to TRBJ1-1; TRBD1 aligns across 7 bases. There are 15 residues in the CDR3. Germline loops: CDR1 SGHNT, CDR2 YYREEE (reference sequence). The J segment lost 0 bases and the V segment lost 5 bases, leaving 7 bases of the junction unmatched.

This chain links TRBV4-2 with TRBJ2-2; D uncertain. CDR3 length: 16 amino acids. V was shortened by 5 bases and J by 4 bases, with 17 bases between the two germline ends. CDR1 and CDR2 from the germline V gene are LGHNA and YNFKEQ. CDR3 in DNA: TGTGCCAGCAGCGAAGGACGACTCTGGTCCACCGGGGAGCTGTTTTTT. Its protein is CASSEGRLWSTGELFF.

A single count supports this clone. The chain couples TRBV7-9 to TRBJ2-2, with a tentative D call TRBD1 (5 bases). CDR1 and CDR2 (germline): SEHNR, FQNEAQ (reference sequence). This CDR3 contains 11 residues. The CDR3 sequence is CGISRGGELFF. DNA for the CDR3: TGTGGGATCTCAAGGGGCGGGGAGCTGTTTTTT.

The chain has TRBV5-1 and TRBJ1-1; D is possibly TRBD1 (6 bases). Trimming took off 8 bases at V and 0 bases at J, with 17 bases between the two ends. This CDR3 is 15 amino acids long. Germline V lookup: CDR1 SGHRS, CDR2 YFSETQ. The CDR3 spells CASKWGLQMNTEAFF. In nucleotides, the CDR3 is TGCGCCAGTAAATGGGGGCTACAGATGAACACTGAAGCTTTCTTT.

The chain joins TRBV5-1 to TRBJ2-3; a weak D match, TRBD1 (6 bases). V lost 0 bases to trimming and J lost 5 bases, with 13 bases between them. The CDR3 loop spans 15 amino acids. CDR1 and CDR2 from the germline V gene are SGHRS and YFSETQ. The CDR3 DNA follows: TGCGCCAGCAGCTTGGAAGCAGGGGCTAAAGATACGCAGTATTTT. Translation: CASSLEAGAKDTQYF.

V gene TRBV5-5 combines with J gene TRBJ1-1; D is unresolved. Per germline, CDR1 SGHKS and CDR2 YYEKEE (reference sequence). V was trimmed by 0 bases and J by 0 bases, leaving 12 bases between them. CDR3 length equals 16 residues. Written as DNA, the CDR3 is TGTGCCAGCAGCTTGGGTGGGTTGAGGATGAACACTGAAGCTTTCTTT. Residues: CASSLGGLRMNTEAFF.

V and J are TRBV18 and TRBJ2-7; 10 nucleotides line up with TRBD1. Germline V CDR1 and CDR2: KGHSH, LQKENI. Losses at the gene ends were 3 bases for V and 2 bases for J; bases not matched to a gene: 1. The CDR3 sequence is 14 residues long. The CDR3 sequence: CASSPGQGPYEQYF. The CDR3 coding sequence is TGTGCCAGCTCACCGGGACAGGGGCCCTACGAGCAGTACTTC.

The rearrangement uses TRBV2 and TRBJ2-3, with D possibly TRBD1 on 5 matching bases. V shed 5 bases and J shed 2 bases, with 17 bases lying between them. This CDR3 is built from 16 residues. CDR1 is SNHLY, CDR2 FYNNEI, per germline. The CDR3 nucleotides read TGTGCCAGCAGTTGGGGCACGACAGATTCCACAGATACGCAGTATTTT. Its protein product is CASSWGTTDSTDTQYF.

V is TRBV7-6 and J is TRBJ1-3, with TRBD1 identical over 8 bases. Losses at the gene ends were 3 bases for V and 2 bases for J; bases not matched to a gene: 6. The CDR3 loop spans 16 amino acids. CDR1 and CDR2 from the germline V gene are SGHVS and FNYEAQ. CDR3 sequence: CASSLGVTGAGNTIYF. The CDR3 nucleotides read TGTGCCAGCAGCTTGGGGGTGACAGGGGCTGGAAACACCATATATTTT.

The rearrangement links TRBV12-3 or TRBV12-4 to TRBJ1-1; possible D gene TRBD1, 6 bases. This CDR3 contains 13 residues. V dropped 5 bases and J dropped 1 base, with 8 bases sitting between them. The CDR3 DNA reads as TGTGCCAGCAGTATGGACAGGAACACTGAAGCTTTCTTT. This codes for CASSMDRNTEAFF.